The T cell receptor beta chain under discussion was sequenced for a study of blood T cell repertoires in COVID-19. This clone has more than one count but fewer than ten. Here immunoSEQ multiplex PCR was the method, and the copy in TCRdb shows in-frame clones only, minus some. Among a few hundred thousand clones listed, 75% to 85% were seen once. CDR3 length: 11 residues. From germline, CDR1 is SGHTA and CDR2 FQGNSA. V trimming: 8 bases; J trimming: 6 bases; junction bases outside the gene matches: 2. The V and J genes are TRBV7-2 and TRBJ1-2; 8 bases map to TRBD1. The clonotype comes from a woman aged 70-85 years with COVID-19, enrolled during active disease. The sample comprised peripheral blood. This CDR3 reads CASQGADGYTF. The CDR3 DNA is TGTGCCAGCCAGGGGGCAGATGGCTACACCTTC.